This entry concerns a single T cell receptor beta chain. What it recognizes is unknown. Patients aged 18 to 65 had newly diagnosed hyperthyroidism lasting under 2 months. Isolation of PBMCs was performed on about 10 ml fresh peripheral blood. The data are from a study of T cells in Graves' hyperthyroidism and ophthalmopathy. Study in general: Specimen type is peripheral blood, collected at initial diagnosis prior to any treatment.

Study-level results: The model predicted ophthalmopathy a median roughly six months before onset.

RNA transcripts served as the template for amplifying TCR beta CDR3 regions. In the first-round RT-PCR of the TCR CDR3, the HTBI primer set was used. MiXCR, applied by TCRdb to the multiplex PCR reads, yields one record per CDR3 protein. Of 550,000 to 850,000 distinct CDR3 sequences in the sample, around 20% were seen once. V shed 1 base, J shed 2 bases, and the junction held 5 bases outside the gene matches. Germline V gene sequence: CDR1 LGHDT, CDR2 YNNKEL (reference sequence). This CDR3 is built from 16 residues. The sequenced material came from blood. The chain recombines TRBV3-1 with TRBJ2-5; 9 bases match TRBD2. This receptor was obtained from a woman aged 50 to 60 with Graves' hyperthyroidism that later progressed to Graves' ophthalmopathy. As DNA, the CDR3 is TGTGCCAGCAGCCAAGCCTATAGCGGGGGACAAGAGACCCAGTACTTC. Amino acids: CASSQAYSGGQETQYF.